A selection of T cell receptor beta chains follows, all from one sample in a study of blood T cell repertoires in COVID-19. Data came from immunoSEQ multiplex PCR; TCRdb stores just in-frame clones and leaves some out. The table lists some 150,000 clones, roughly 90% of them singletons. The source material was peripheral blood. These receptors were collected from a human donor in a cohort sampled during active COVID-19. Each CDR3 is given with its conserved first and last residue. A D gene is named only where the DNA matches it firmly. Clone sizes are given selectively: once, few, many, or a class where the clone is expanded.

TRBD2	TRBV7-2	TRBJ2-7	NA	CASSPGRGSYEQYF	TGTGCCAGCAGCCCGGGGCGCGGGAGCTACGAGCAGTACTTC
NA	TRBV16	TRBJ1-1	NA	CASSQSGSREAFF	TGTGCCAGCAGCCAATCGGGCAGTCGGGAAGCTTTCTTT
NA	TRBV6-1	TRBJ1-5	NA	CASSEAEGQPQHF	TGTGCCAGCAGTGAAGCAGAGGGTCAGCCCCAGCATTTT
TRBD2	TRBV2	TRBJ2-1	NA	CASSTGTTINEQFF	TGTGCCAGCAGCACCGGGACTACCATCAATGAGCAGTTCTTC
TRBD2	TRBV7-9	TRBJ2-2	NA	CASSIGTSGGSGELFF	TGTGCCAGCAGCATCGGGACTAGCGGGGGGTCCGGGGAGCTGTTTTTT
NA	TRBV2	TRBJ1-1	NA	CASREGENTEAFF	TGTGCCAGCCGAGAAGGCGAGAACACTGAAGCTTTCTTT
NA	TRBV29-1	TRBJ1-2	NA	CSAASRGVHTF	TGCAGCGCCGCCTCCAGGGGCGTACACACCTTC
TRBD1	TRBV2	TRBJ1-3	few	CASYYRQGHSGNTIYF	TGTGCCAGCTACTACCGACAGGGACACTCTGGAAACACCATATATTTT
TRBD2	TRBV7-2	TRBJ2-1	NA	CASSLVSGGAYNEQFF	TGTGCCAGCAGCTTAGTTAGCGGGGGCGCTTACAATGAGCAGTTCTTC
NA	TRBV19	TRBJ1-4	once	CASSNPNLGGEEKLFF	TGTGCCAGTAGTAACCCCAATCTCGGGGGTGAGGAAAAACTGTTTTTT
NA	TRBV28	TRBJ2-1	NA	CASSLRPGAGAALFF	TGTGCCAGCAGTTTGCGTCCTGGGGCTGGTGCGGCGCTGTTCTTC
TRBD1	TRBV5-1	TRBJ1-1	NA	CASSLSTGTEAFF	TGCGCCAGCAGCTTATCGACAGGGACTGAAGCTTTCTTT
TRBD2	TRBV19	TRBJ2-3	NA	CATSKFGGDGGTDTQYF	TGTGCCACCTCCAAATTTGGGGGGGACGGAGGCACAGATACGCAGTATTTT
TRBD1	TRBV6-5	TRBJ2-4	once	CASSYSPGGANIQYF	TGTGCCAGCAGTTACTCGCCAGGGGGAGCCAACATTCAGTACTTC
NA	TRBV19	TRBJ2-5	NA	CASSIDPGETQYF	TGTGCCAGTAGTATAGATCCCGGAGAGACCCAGTACTTC
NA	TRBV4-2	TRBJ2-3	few	CASSQMDSTDTQYF	TGTGCCAGCAGCCAGATGGACAGTACAGATACGCAGTATTTT
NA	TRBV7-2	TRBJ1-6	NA	CASSLVRTDNSPLHF	TGTGCCAGCAGCTTAGTCAGGACAGATAATTCACCCCTCCACTTT
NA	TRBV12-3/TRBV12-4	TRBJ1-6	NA	CASSPTRNSPLHF	TGTGCCAGCAGTCCGACTCGTAATTCACCCCTCCACTTT
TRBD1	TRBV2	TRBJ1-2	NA	CASTTDRNYGYTF	TGTGCCAGCACCACGGACAGGAACTATGGCTACACCTTC
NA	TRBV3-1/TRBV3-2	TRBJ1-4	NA	CASSQDDGELVREKLFF	TGTGCCAGCAGCCAAGATGACGGGGAACTTGTAAGAGAAAAACTGTTTTTT
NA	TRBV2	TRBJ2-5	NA	CASRGSVGETQYF	TGTGCCAGCAGGGGTAGCGTTGGGGAGACCCAGTACTTC
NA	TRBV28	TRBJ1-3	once	CASSQPRVERNTIYF	TGTGCCAGCAGTCAGCCCCGGGTCGAACGAAACACCATATATTTT
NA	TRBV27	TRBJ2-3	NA	CASSSPHYSGTDTQYF	TGTGCCAGCAGTTCCCCCCACTATAGTGGCACAGATACGCAGTATTTT
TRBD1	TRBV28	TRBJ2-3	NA	CASSSLSDRGLGTQYF	TGTGCCAGCAGTTCGTTATCTGACAGGGGGCTTGGTACGCAGTATTTT
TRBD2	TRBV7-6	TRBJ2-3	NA	CASSSKPGGAQNTDTQYF	TGTGCCAGCAGCTCCAAGCCCGGGGGGGCCCAAAACACAGATACGCAGTATTTT
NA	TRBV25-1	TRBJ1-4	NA	CASSEFQGGAINEKLFF	TGTGCCAGCAGTGAATTCCAGGGTGGGGCCATTAATGAAAAACTGTTTTTT
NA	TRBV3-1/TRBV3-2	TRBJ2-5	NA	CASSQGPGQTEAGTQYF	TGTGCCAGCAGCCAAGGTCCCGGACAGACGGAGGCAGGGACCCAGTACTTC
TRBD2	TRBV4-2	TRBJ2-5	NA	CASSPRDGGGAGETQYF	TGTGCCAGCAGCCCCCGGGATGGCGGGGGGGCGGGGGAGACCCAGTACTTC
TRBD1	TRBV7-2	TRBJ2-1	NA	CASSVRTGESAYNEQFF	TGTGCCAGCAGCGTTCGAACAGGGGAGTCGGCCTACAATGAGCAGTTCTTC
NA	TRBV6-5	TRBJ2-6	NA	CASSSGAVSGANVLTF	TGTGCCAGCAGTTCAGGGGCGGTCTCTGGGGCCAACGTCCTGACTTTC
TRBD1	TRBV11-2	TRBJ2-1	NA	CASSLEQGAEQFF	TGTGCCAGCAGCTTAGAGCAGGGGGCTGAGCAGTTCTTC
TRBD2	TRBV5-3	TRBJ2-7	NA	CARRSSSGGDEQYF	TGTGCCAGAAGAAGCTCTAGCGGGGGTGACGAGCAGTACTTC
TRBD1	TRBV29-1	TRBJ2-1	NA	CSVTHRGSYNEQFF	TGCAGCGTTACCCACAGGGGATCCTACAATGAGCAGTTCTTC
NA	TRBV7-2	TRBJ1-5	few	CASSPLGGNQPQHF	TGTGCCAGCAGCCCCCTCGGCGGGAATCAGCCCCAGCATTTT
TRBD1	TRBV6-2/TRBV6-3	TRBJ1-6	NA	CASSSQGARNSPLHF	TGTGCCAGCAGTTCCCAGGGGGCGCGAAATTCACCCCTCCACTTT
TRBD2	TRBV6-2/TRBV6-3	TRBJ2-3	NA	CASSYPRRGSTDTQYF	TGTGCCAGCAGTTACCCAAGGCGGGGGAGCACAGATACGCAGTATTTT
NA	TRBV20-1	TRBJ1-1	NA	CSATRTEEAFF	TGCAGTGCAACTCGGACAGAAGAAGCTTTCTTT
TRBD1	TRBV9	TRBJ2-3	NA	CASSVRQGVTDTQYF	TGTGCCAGCAGCGTCCGACAGGGTGTCACAGATACGCAGTATTTT
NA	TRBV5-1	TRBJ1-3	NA	CASGAQPSGNTIYF	TGCGCCAGCGGCGCACAGCCTTCTGGAAACACCATATATTTT